These 22 T cell receptor beta chains share one sample of origin, sequenced in a study of T cell repertoires in cytomegalovirus infection. Each CDR3 protein is one row after TCRdb ran MiXCR on the reads. The profile shows some 310,000 distinct CDR3 sequences, roughly 25% of them singletons. These receptors' targets are unknown. Material: cultured PBMCs, obtained from culture after CMV antigen stimulation. These receptors were collected from a human donor in good health (CMV status not recorded). Some clones in this sample may be carry-over from other donors' samples.

This sequence joins TRBV12-3 or TRBV12-4 and TRBJ2-5; TRBD1 aligns across 8 bases. The CDR3 runs to 14 residues. The J segment lost 1 base and the V segment lost 6 bases, leaving 4 bases of the junction unmatched. CDR3 sequence (DNA): TGTGCCAGCAGGCCCGGGACAGGCCAAGAGACCCAGTACTTC. Protein product: CASRPGTGQETQYF.

Many counts were recorded for this clonotype. V and J are TRBV2 and TRBJ1-1; D is ambiguous. CDR3 length equals 12 residues. The V gene lost 6 bases and the J gene lost 1 base, with 6 bases spanning the gap. Germline values: CDR1 SNHLY, CDR2 FYNNEI. CDR3 protein: CASRAQNTEAFF. CDR3 bases: TGTGCCAGCAGAGCGCAGAACACTGAAGCTTTCTTT.

This clonotype was detected only a few times. The rearrangement links TRBV7-9 to TRBJ2-1, with 9 bases identical to TRBD2. Germline V gives CDR1 SEHNR, CDR2 FQNEAQ (reference sequence). The V gene end was trimmed by 5 bases and the J gene end by 1 base; junction bases not matched to a gene: 12. The CDR3 has 18 residues. CDR3: CASSPATASGNSYNEQFF. The CDR3 bases are TGTGCCAGCAGCCCCGCTACGGCTAGCGGGAATTCCTACAATGAGCAGTTCTTC.

This clonotype was detected only a few times. The rearrangement joins TRBV6-2 or TRBV6-3 to TRBJ2-7; tentatively, D is TRBD2 (6 bases). Germline V gene data show CDR1 as MNHEY and CDR2 as SVGEGT. The CDR3 runs 15 residues. The ends were cut back, 4 bases at V and 3 bases at J, with 16 bases in the middle. CDR3 bases: TGTGCCAGCAGTTGGGACTCCGGCGTTGGCTACGAGCAGTACTTC. The encoded protein is CASSWDSGVGYEQYF.

This clonotype occurred a few times. The J gene is TRBJ2-5, the V gene TRBV29-1; 8 bases are shared with TRBD1. There are 14 residues in the CDR3. V shed 7 bases, J shed 1 base, and the junction held 8 bases outside the gene matches. The germline gives CDR1 SQVTM, CDR2 ANQGSEA. CDR3 sequence: CSGRGQASQETQYF. The CDR3 DNA reads as TGCAGCGGGAGGGGACAGGCCTCCCAAGAGACCCAGTACTTC.

This clonotype was detected only a few times. The J gene is TRBJ2-5, the V gene TRBV28; D is undetermined. CDR1 and CDR2 (germline): MDHEN, SYDVKM. The CDR3 is made up of 14 amino acids. V was pared by 3 bases and J by 5 bases, with 13 bases between. CDR3: CASSFGSHEETQYF. CDR3 nucleotide sequence: TGTGCCAGCAGTTTCGGTTCACACGAGGAGACCCAGTACTTC.

The rearrangement uses TRBV5-1 and TRBJ2-1; 9 bases fit TRBD2. V shed 6 bases, J shed 7 bases, and the junction held 8 bases outside the gene matches. Germline lookup yields CDR1 SGHRS and CDR2 YFSETQ. The CDR3 consists of 14 residues. The CDR3 loop reads CASKAGGPGNEQFF. In DNA, the CDR3 is TGCGCCAGCAAGGCGGGAGGGCCCGGGAATGAGCAGTTCTTC.

CDR3 DNA: TGTGCCGCACAGGGAGAGGACACTGAAGCTTTCTTT. Protein sequence: CAAQGEDTEAFF. The V gene is TRBV24-1, the J gene TRBJ1-1, with a tentative D call TRBD1 (6 bases). V was trimmed by 12 bases and J by 3 bases, leaving 13 bases between them. The CDR3 consists of 12 residues. Germline-derived CDR1 and CDR2 are KGHDR and SFDVKD.

The chain recombines TRBV4-3 with TRBJ1-6; D is ambiguous. The CDR3 contains 14 residues. Germline values: CDR1 LGHNA, CDR2 YSLEER. Trimming shortened V by 5 bases and J by 6 bases, and 11 bases separated the two germline ends. CDR3 bases: TGCGCCAGCAGCTCAGGATTAGCTAATTCACCCCTCCACTTT. This codes for CASSSGLANSPLHF.

In its sample, this clonotype was seen a few times. This rearrangement joins TRBV7-8 to TRBJ2-2, with a weak D call TRBD1 (5 bases). The germline V gene encodes CDR1 SGHVS and CDR2 FQNEAQ. The CDR3 length is 16 residues. Trimming left V 5 bases short and J 3 bases short, with 16 bases between. In DNA form, the CDR3 reads TGTGCCAGCAGCCCAGGGAATTGGATCGACACCGGGGAGCTGTTTTTT. Its protein is CASSPGNWIDTGELFF.

The genes are TRBV7-9 and TRBJ2-6; tentative D call: TRBD1 (6 bases). Germline V gene sequence: CDR1 SEHNR, CDR2 FQNEAQ (reference sequence). Trimming left V 5 bases short and J 0 bases short, with 14 bases between. The CDR3 sequence is 17 residues long. The chain's CDR3 is CASSQRDTYSGANVLTF. The CDR3 DNA sequence: TGTGCCAGCAGCCAACGGGACACTTACTCTGGGGCCAACGTCCTGACTTTC.

The chain uses TRBV19 and TRBJ1-1; the match to TRBD1 covers 8 bases. The CDR3 contains 14 residues. The V segment lost 5 bases and the J segment 4 bases; nucleotides outside the gene matches: 6. Germline CDR1 is LNHDA and CDR2 is SQIVND (reference sequence). CDR3 in DNA: TGTGCCAGTAGTCACAGGGGGGACGGCACTGAAGCTTTCTTT. This encodes CASSHRGDGTEAFF.

This clonotype occurred a few times. This chain links TRBV4-1 with TRBJ2-5, with 12 bases fitting TRBD2. After removal of 2 bases from V and 4 bases from J, the junction contained 5 bases not matched to a gene. CDR3 size: 16 residues. In germline, CDR1 is MGHRA, CDR2 YSYEKL. CDR3 nucleotides: TGCGCCAGCAGCCAACGGACTAGCGGGAAGGGAGAGACCCAGTACTTC. Residues: CASSQRTSGKGETQYF.

This sequence joins TRBV11-2 and TRBJ2-7; 7 bases agree with TRBD1. The CDR3 loop spans 14 amino acids. The V gene's germline CDR1 is SGHAT and CDR2 FQNNGV. V gave up 4 bases and J gave up 2 bases; unmatched junction bases: 5. The CDR3 coding sequence is TGTGCCAGCAGCTCGACAGGGTGGGCCTACGAGCAGTACTTC. Encoded protein: CASSSTGWAYEQYF. Supplemented by reference TRBV11-2 and TRBJ2-7, the full variable domain reads EAGVAQSPRYKIIEKRQSVAFWCNPISGHATLYWYQQILGQGPKLLIQFQNNGVVDDSQLPKDRFSAERLKGVDSTLKIQPAKLEDSAVYLCASSSTGWAYEQYFGPGTRLTVT.

This clonotype was seen more than once but under ten times. The rearrangement uses TRBV7-2 and TRBJ2-7; possible D gene TRBD1, 6 bases. The CDR3 sequence is 15 residues long. In germline, CDR1 is SGHTA, CDR2 FQGNSA. Trimming shortened V by 0 bases and J by 4 bases, and 13 bases separated the two germline ends. The CDR3 coding sequence is TGTGCCAGCAGCTTAGCGTTCCAGGGGATGTACGAGCAGTACTTC. Translating gives CASSLAFQGMYEQYF.

This clonotype was picked up many times. The chain links TRBV24-1 to TRBJ1-2; D not resolved. Germline V lookup: CDR1 KGHDR, CDR2 SFDVKD. Trimming pared 0 bases from V and 7 bases from J, leaving 8 bases between. The CDR3 is 13 residues long. CDR3 protein: CATSDLYGVGYTF. As DNA, the CDR3 is TGTGCCACCAGTGATTTGTATGGGGTTGGCTACACCTTC.

As for this clonotype: Possible read error: a much larger clone is one base away. The V call is TRBV7-2, the J call TRBJ2-7, with a possible D match to TRBD1 (5 bases). The germline V gene has CDR1 SGHTA and CDR2 FQGNSA. CDR3 length: 15 residues. CDR3 in amino acids: CASRNQPNGAYEEYF. As DNA, the CDR3 is TGTGCCAGCAGGAACCAGCCTAATGGGGCCTACGAGGAGTACTTC.

The chain carries TRBV6-6 and TRBJ1-1, with 7 bases that match TRBD1. CDR1 is MNHNY, CDR2 SVGAGI, per germline (reference sequence). The CDR3 sequence is 14 residues long. With V trimmed by 4 bases and J by 1 base, 3 bases remained unmatched. CDR3 in amino acids: CASSFHRGNTEAFF. CDR3 DNA: TGTGCCAGCAGTTTCCACAGGGGGAACACTGAAGCTTTCTTT.

V and J are TRBV9 and TRBJ2-7; the match to TRBD2 covers 8 bases. This CDR3 comprises 17 residues. The V gene's germline CDR1 is SGDLS and CDR2 YYNGEE. V shed 3 bases, J shed 1 base, and the junction held 12 bases outside the gene matches. The CDR3 DNA is TGTGCCAGCAGCGAAAACGAACGGGAGGGCCTATCCTACGAGCAGTACTTC. Its translation is CASSENEREGLSYEQYF. Full variable domain (rest looked up from reference TRBV9 and TRBJ2-7): DSGVTQTPKHLITATGQRVTLRCSPRSGDLSVYWYQQSLDQGLQFLIQYYNGEERAKGNILERFSAQQFPDLHSELNLSSLELGDSALYFCASSENEREGLSYEQYFGPGTRLTVT.

The rearrangement links TRBV2 to TRBJ2-2, with D perhaps matching TRBD2 (6 bases). The CDR3 extends over 18 amino acids. Germline loops: CDR1 SNHLY, CDR2 FYNNEI. The V end was cut by 6 bases, the J end by 1 base, with 21 bases between. In nucleotides, the CDR3 is TGTGCCAGCAGCCAGTCGACTAGGAATGGTCGGAACACCGGGGAGCTGTTTTTT. Protein sequence: CASSQSTRNGRNTGELFF.

V and J are TRBV29-1 and TRBJ2-1; a weak D match, TRBD1 (6 bases). The CDR3 extends over 14 amino acids. V lost 6 bases and J lost 0, with 12 bases in between. Germline V gene lookup returns CDR1 SQVTM and CDR2 ANQGSEA. Written as DNA, the CDR3 is TGCAGCGTAGCTGGACAGCGCTCCTACAATGAGCAGTTCTTC. The encoded protein is CSVAGQRSYNEQFF.

The V call is TRBV7-2, the J call TRBJ2-1; TRBD2 might be the D (6 bases). The V end lost 4 bases, the J end lost 0 bases, and 22 bases lay between the germline ends. Germline lookup yields CDR1 SGHTA and CDR2 FQGNSA. The CDR3 consists of 19 residues. The CDR3, as DNA: TGTGCCAGCAGCTCGCTCCCCCCCCCTAGCGAAAGCTCCTACAATGAGCAGTTCTTC. It translates to CASSSLPPPSESSYNEQFF.